These 30 T cell receptor beta chains were sequenced from one sample in a study of blood T cell repertoires in COVID-19. Generated by immunoSEQ multiplex PCR, the TCRdb table keeps only in-frame clones and is missing some. The sample has 120,000 or so clones, about nine tenths seen once. Source material: peripheral blood. The receptor set was obtained from a man aged 40-50 years with acute or convalescent COVID-19.

This rearrangement joins TRBV15 to TRBJ2-7; the D gene is possibly TRBD1 (6 bases). The CDR3 length is 15 residues. V lost 0 bases and J 6 bases, leaving 15 bases between the germline ends. The germline CDR1 and CDR2 sequences are LNHNV and YYDKDF (reference sequence). In nucleotides, the CDR3 is TGTGCCACCAGCAGAGATAAATTTCAGGGGCGCGAGCAGTACTTC. Translation: CATSRDKFQGREQYF.

This clone was counted between two and nine times. Other DNA sequences in this sample translate to the same CDR3. The V gene is TRBV6-6, the J gene TRBJ2-1; unclear D gene. Between the trimmed V and J ends, which lost 5 bases and 0 bases, there was a span of 5 bases. CDR1 is MNHNY, CDR2 SVGAGI, per germline (reference sequence). The CDR3 length is 13 residues. The CDR3 region has the DNA TGTGCCAGCAGTCCGAGCTCCTACAATGAGCAGTTCTTC. It specifies CASSPSSYNEQFF.

The chain carries TRBV27 and TRBJ1-1; 10 positions match TRBD1. With V trimmed by 4 bases and J by 4 bases, 0 bases remained unmatched. The CDR3 length is 13 residues. CDR1 is MNHEY, CDR2 SMNVEV, per germline (reference sequence). CDR3 DNA: TGTGCCAGCAGTTGGACAGGGGGCACTGAAGCTTTCTTT. It codes for CASSWTGGTEAFF.

V gene TRBV27 combines with J gene TRBJ2-1; 9 bases are a match to TRBD1. Germline lookup yields CDR1 MNHEY and CDR2 SMNVEV (reference sequence). Unmatched junction bases numbered 8, after V lost 6 bases and J lost 8 bases. CDR3 length: 14 residues. The CDR3 DNA follows: TGTGCCAGCAGCCAGGACAGGGGATCGGATGAGCAGTTCTTC. This sequence encodes CASSQDRGSDEQFF.

The chain is built from TRBV9 and TRBJ2-3, with TRBD2 as a possible D gene (6 bases). This CDR3 region has 15 residues. The germline CDR1 and CDR2 sequences are SGDLS and YYNGEE. V was clipped by 0 bases and J by 2 bases, with 10 bases between them. CDR3 amino acids: CASSVGSGYTDTQYF. The CDR3 bases are TGTGCCAGCAGCGTAGGTAGCGGATACACAGATACGCAGTATTTT. The variable domain in full, completed from reference TRBV9 and TRBJ2-3, reads DSGVTQTPKHLITATGQRVTLRCSPRSGDLSVYWYQQSLDQGLQFLIQYYNGEERAKGNILERFSAQQFPDLHSELNLSSLELGDSALYFCASSVGSGYTDTQYFGPGTRLTVL.

The V gene is TRBV6-5, the J gene TRBJ1-2, with D possibly TRBD1 on 6 matching bases. Trimming took 5 bases from V and 8 from J, leaving 9 bases between them. The CDR3 loop spans 11 amino acids. CDR1 and CDR2 (germline): MNHEY, SVGAGI. The CDR3 region has the DNA TGTGCCAGCAGTACAGGGATCGGCTACACCTTC. Protein sequence: CASSTGIGYTF.

This clone was detected a few times. The V call is TRBV30, the J call TRBJ1-6; D possibly corresponds to TRBD1 (6 bases). Germline V lookup: CDR1 GTSNPN, CDR2 SVGIG (reference sequence). CDR3 length: 12 residues. Deletions cut 4 bases from V and 7 bases from J, with 8 bases between. CDR3 sequence reads: CAWKQGNSPLHF. DNA for the CDR3: TGTGCCTGGAAGCAGGGGAATTCACCCCTCCACTTT.

V and J are TRBV20-1 and TRBJ1-5; D not certain. V lost 3 bases to trimming and J lost 2 bases, with 17 bases between them. CDR3 length: 16 residues. Per the germline V gene, CDR1 is DFQATT and CDR2 is SNEGSKA (reference sequence). The DNA for the CDR3 is TGCAGTGCTAGTGCACAGAACACGAGGGGCAATCAGCCCCAGCATTTT. This encodes CSASAQNTRGNQPQHF.

The gene calls are TRBV19 and TRBJ2-7, with 11 nucleotides matching TRBD2. In germline, CDR1 is LNHDA, CDR2 SQIVND (reference sequence). The CDR3 is 15 residues long. With 8 bases clipped from V and 2 bases from J, the junction kept 8 bases outside the gene matches. The CDR3 sequence is CASRETSGKPYEQYF. CDR3 nucleotide sequence: TGTGCCAGTCGGGAGACTAGCGGGAAACCCTACGAGCAGTACTTC.

The CDR3 sequence: CASSRAGDYNEQFF. In nucleotides, the CDR3 is TGTGCCAGCAGCCGAGCGGGGGATTACAATGAGCAGTTCTTC. The chain uses TRBV3-1 (or the pseudogene TRBV3-2) and TRBJ2-1; TRBD2 matches at 8 bases. With V trimmed by 4 bases and J by 4 bases, 3 bases remained unmatched. Per germline, CDR1 LGHDT and CDR2 YNNKEL (reference sequence). The CDR3 runs to 14 residues.

The genes are TRBV20-1 and TRBJ2-7, with TRBD1 as a possible D gene (6 bases). Germline-derived CDR1 and CDR2 are DFQATT and SNEGSKA (reference sequence). The CDR3 is made up of 11 amino acids. The germline V and J ends were trimmed by 5 bases and 8 bases, with 13 bases remaining between them. CDR3 sequence reads: CSASSQGKQYF. The CDR3, as DNA: TGCAGTGCTTCCTCGCAGGGGAAGCAGTACTTC.

This clone was counted a single time. The rearrangement joins TRBV18 to TRBJ1-3, with unresolved D. The V gene's germline CDR1 is KGHSH and CDR2 LQKENI. This CDR3 spans 18 amino acids. Trimming removed 1 base at V and 1 base at J, with 17 bases between. This chain's CDR3 is CASSPRQASMESGNTIYF. The CDR3 bases are TGTGCCAGCTCACCACGGCAGGCGTCGATGGAATCTGGAAACACCATATATTTT. The full variable domain, rest sourced from reference TRBV18 and TRBJ1-3, is NAGVMQNPRHLVRRRGQEARLRCSPMKGHSHVYWYRQLPEEGLKFMVYLQKENIIDESGMPKERFSAEFPKEGPSILRIQQVVRGDSAAYFCASSPRQASMESGNTIYFGEGSWLTVV.

This chain links TRBV7-2 with TRBJ1-5, with D uncertain. Trimming shortened V by 1 base and J by 7 bases, and 11 bases separated the two germline ends. Germline loops: CDR1 SGHTA, CDR2 FQGNSA. This CDR3 region has 14 residues. CDR3 in DNA: TGTGCCAGCAGCTTAGTTTCTGGAGGGCAGCCCCAGCATTTT. This sequence encodes CASSLVSGGQPQHF.

This clone has just one count. The rearrangement joins TRBV6-5 to TRBJ2-7; D is possibly TRBD2 (6 bases). Germline V lookup: CDR1 MNHEY, CDR2 SVGAGI. This CDR3 contains 14 residues. Trimming stripped 5 bases from V and 3 bases from J, with 14 bases between. CDR3 protein: CASSQNVGGYEQYF. For the CDR3, the DNA is TGTGCCAGCAGTCAAAACGTCGGGGGCTACGAGCAGTACTTC.

The rearrangement uses TRBV18 and TRBJ1-1, with 8 bases matching TRBD1. V was pared by 6 bases and J by 0 bases, with 12 bases of the junction left unmatched. There are 17 residues in the CDR3. Germline assignment: CDR1 KGHSH and CDR2 LQKENI. The CDR3, as DNA: TGTGCCAGCTCCTACACAGGGGGGGTCCATATGAACACTGAAGCTTTCTTT. It specifies CASSYTGGVHMNTEAFF. The variable domain in full, with the rest retrieved from reference TRBV18 and TRBJ1-1, is NAGVMQNPRHLVRRRGQEARLRCSPMKGHSHVYWYRQLPEEGLKFMVYLQKENIIDESGMPKERFSAEFPKEGPSILRIQQVVRGDSAAYFCASSYTGGVHMNTEAFFGQGTRLTVV.

This clone was picked up one time. The chain combines TRBV25-1 with TRBJ2-1; the D is unclear. Germline V CDR1 and CDR2: MGHDK, SYGVNS. This CDR3 has 15 residues. Trimming took off 1 base at V and 4 bases at J, with 11 bases between the two ends. The CDR3 here is CASSELAATYNEQFF. The CDR3 DNA follows: TGTGCCAGCAGTGAATTGGCGGCGACGTACAATGAGCAGTTCTTC.

The chain uses TRBV27 and TRBJ1-6; the match to TRBD1 covers 12 bases. Germline CDR1 and CDR2: MNHEY and SMNVEV (reference sequence). V lost 4 bases and J lost 10; bases outside the gene matches: 5. The CDR3 is 15 residues long. CDR3: CASSSSGTGGSPLHF. DNA of the CDR3: TGTGCCAGCAGTTCCTCCGGGACAGGGGGCTCACCCCTCCACTTT.

The chain combines TRBV29-1 with TRBJ1-1; D ambiguous. Trimming removed 8 bases from V and 3 bases from J, with 10 bases in between. The CDR3 is 11 amino acids. CDR1 and CDR2 (germline): SQVTM, ANQGSEA. CDR3 in amino acids: CSSTLDTEAFF. The CDR3 nucleotides are TGCAGCAGCACCCTGGACACTGAAGCTTTCTTT.

The chain carries TRBV4-3 and TRBJ1-3, with D unclear. The germline gives CDR1 LGHNA, CDR2 YSLEER. The CDR3 length is 16 residues. Trimming stripped 0 bases from V and 1 base from J, with 10 bases between. The CDR3 DNA follows: TGCGCCAGCAGCCAAGATCGAGGGCGATCTGGAAACACCATATATTTT. Its translation: CASSQDRGRSGNTIYF.

The chain has TRBV29-1 and TRBJ1-2; perhaps TRBD1 as D (5 bases). The germline CDR1 and CDR2 sequences are SQVTM and ANQGSEA. The CDR3 runs 14 residues. The V and J ends lost 4 bases and 7 bases respectively, with 19 bases between them. CDR3 in DNA: TGCAGCGTTGGAAACCCAGGGAATGCTCGTGGCTACACCTTC. This encodes CSVGNPGNARGYTF.

The V gene is TRBV11-2, the J gene TRBJ1-5, with 11 positions matching TRBD1. Germline CDR1 reads SGHAT; CDR2 reads FQNNGV. The CDR3 runs 17 residues. V lost 5 bases to trimming and J lost 4 bases; unmatched junction nucleotides: 10. This CDR3 reads CASSRWEGTGGNQPQHF. CDR3 nucleotides: TGTGCCAGCAGCCGGTGGGAAGGGACAGGGGGAAATCAGCCCCAGCATTTT.

The V gene is TRBV21-1, the J gene TRBJ2-5; TRBD2, as called in the table, went unchecked against the DNA. TRBV21-1 is termed a pseudogene. The CDR3 loop spans 15 amino acids. CDR3 protein: CASSRMRELQETQYF. Here the CDR3 DNA reads TGTGCCAGCAGCAGGATGAGGGAACTCCAAGAGACCCAGTACTTC.

The V call is TRBV19, the J call TRBJ1-2; 7 bases line up with TRBD1. Germline CDR1 is LNHDA and CDR2 is SQIVND (reference sequence). The V and J ends lost 6 bases and 8 bases, in that order; junction bases with no gene match: 12. This CDR3 is 14 amino acids long. In nucleotides, the CDR3 is TGTGCCAGTAGGACGGGGGACAGCAAAGAAGGCTACACCTTC. Encoded protein: CASRTGDSKEGYTF.

The gene calls are TRBV29-1 and TRBJ1-1; weak D call: TRBD1 (5 bases). CDR1 and CDR2 (germline): SQVTM, ANQGSEA. CDR3 size: 13 residues. The V end lost 7 bases, the J end lost 1 base, and 13 bases lay between the germline ends. The CDR3 loop reads CSAPGLPNTEAFF. CDR3 coding DNA: TGCAGCGCTCCGGGACTCCCGAACACTGAAGCTTTCTTT.

J is TRBJ1-5 and V is TRBV12-5; 9 nucleotides agree with TRBD1. The CDR3 runs to 14 residues. Germline V lookup: CDR1 LGHNT, CDR2 FRNRAP. V shed 6 bases and J 3 bases; nucleotides not matched to a gene: 3. CDR3 DNA: TGTGCTAGTGGAGACAGGGGGTTCAATCAGCCCCAGCATTTT. It translates to CASGDRGFNQPQHF.

The chain links TRBV7-9 to TRBJ2-1; 10 nucleotides align to TRBD2. With 4 bases clipped from V and 5 bases from J, the junction kept 11 bases outside the gene matches. The CDR3 sequence is 17 residues long. Germline CDR1 SEHNR, CDR2 FQNEAQ (reference sequence). The CDR3, as DNA: TGTGCCAGCAGCTCTCCCCTTAGCGGGAGGCCCAACAATGAGCAGTTCTTC. It translates to CASSSPLSGRPNNEQFF. Drawing the rest from reference TRBV7-9 and TRBJ2-1, the complete variable domain is DTGVSQNPRHKITKRGQNVTFRCDPISEHNRLYWYRQTLGQGPEFLTYFQNEAQLEKSRLLSDRFSAERPKGSFSTLEIQRTEQGDSAMYLCASSSPLSGRPNNEQFFGPGTRLTVL.

Remarks on this clone: The sample contains more than one DNA sequence encoding this CDR3. This chain uses TRBV6-2 or TRBV6-3 with TRBJ2-7; TRBD2 is a possible D gene (6 bases). Trimming shortened V by 0 bases and J by 4 bases, and 7 bases separated the two germline ends. The CDR3 runs 13 residues. Per germline, CDR1 MNHEY and CDR2 SVGEGT. CDR3 sequence: CASSYSRGYEQYF. The CDR3 DNA follows: TGTGCCAGCAGTTACTCGCGGGGATACGAGCAGTACTTC.

In its sample, this clone was seen a few times. V and J are TRBV2 and TRBJ2-7; no firm D call. Germline CDR1 SNHLY, CDR2 FYNNEI. This CDR3 has 12 residues. V shed 6 bases and J shed 4 bases, with 10 bases lying between them. The CDR3 coding sequence is TGTGCCAGCAGGGAGCAGACGTACGAGCAGTACTTC. Translated: CASREQTYEQYF.

The rearrangement links TRBV10-3 to TRBJ1-2; D is unresolved. The germline V and J ends were trimmed by 2 bases and 3 bases, with 7 bases remaining between them. This CDR3 comprises 13 residues. Germline V gives CDR1 ENHRY, CDR2 SYGVKD. The CDR3 region is CAISEGIDYGYTF. In DNA, the CDR3 is TGTGCCATCAGTGAGGGTATAGACTATGGCTACACCTTC.

The chain is built from TRBV3-1 (or the pseudogene TRBV3-2) and TRBJ1-3, with D perhaps matching TRBD1 (6 bases). CDR1 and CDR2 (germline): LGHDT, YNNKEL (reference sequence). CDR3 length: 13 residues. V was pared by 4 bases and J by 7 bases, with 11 bases between. The CDR3 coding sequence is TGTGCCAGCAGCCCAGGACAGCGGAACACCATATATTTT. It codes for CASSPGQRNTIYF.